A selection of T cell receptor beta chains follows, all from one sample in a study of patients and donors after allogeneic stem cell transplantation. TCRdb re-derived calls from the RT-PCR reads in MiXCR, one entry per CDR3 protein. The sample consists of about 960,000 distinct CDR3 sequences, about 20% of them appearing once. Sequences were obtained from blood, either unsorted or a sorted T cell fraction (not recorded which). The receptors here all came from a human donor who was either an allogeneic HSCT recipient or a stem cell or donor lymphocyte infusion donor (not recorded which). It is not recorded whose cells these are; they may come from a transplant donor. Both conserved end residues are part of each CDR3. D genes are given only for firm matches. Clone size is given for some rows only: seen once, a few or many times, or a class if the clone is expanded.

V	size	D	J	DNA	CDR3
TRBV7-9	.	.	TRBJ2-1	TGTGCCAGCAGCTTAGAGGGGGGACTCCCCGGGAATGAGCAGTTCTTC	CASSLEGGLPGNEQFF
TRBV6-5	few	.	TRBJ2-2	TGTGCCAGCAGTTACCCGGGTCCAACCCCCGGGGAGCTGTTTTTT	CASSYPGPTPGELFF
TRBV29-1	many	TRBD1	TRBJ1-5	TGCAGCGTTGAAGTGACAGGGAATCAGCCCCAGCATTTT	CSVEVTGNQPQHF
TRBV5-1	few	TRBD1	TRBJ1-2	TGCGCCAGCAGCGGAAGTAGGGGACAGATCCACTATGGCTACACCTTC	CASSGSRGQIHYGYTF
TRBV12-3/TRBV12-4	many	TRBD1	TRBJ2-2	TGTGCCAGCAGCCCGGGACAGGGCGACACCGGGGAGCTGTTTTTT	CASSPGQGDTGELFF
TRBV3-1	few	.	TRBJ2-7	TGTGCCAGCAGCCAAGGAGGACGGAGGCAGGGTTACGAGCAGTACTTC	CASSQGGRRQGYEQYF
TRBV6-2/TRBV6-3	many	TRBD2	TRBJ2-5	TGTGCCAGCCGTTTAGCGGGGGTGGAGACCCAGTACTTC	CASRLAGVETQYF
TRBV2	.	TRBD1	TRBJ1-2	TGTGCCAGCAGCATTGGTCCAGGGGGTGAGGCTATTGGCTACACCTTC	CASSIGPGGEAIGYTF
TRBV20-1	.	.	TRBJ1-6	TGCAGTGCTAGAGGTCGGACAGAAAGCTCCTATAATTCACCCCTCCACTTT	CSARGRTESSYNSPLHF
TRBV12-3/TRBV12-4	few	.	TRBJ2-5	TGTGCCAGCAGTTTAGGCAGGGTTCCCCAAGAGACCCAGTACTTC	CASSLGRVPQETQYF
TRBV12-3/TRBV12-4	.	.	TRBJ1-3	TGTGCCAGCAGCGGGAGGATGGAGGCAAACACCATATATTTT	CASSGRMEANTIYF
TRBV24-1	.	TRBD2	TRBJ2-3	TGTGCCACCAGTGACCCAGCGGGGGGCCACACAGATACGCAGTATTTT	CATSDPAGGHTDTQYF
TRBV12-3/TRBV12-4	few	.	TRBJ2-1	TGTGCCAGCAGTTTAAGTCGGGGGGCTAATGATGAGCAGTTCTTC	CASSLSRGANDEQFF
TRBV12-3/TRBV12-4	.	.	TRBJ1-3	TGTGCCAGCAGCCTAATAGGCTCTGTAAACACCATATATTTT	CASSLIGSVNTIYF
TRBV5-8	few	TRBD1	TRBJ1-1	TGTGCCAGCAGCTTGGAAGCAGGGGGAGGCACTGAAGCTTTCTTT	CASSLEAGGGTEAFF
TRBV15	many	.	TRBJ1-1	TGTGCCACCAGCAGAGAGCATGAAGCTTTCTTT	CATSREHEAFF
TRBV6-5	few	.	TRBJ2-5	TGTGCCAGCAGTTACGGGCTCCAGGAGACCCAGTACTTC	CASSYGLQETQYF
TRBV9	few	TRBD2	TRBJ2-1	TGTGCCAGCAGCGCCCAGTTCCCGGGACTAGCGGGAGGTAATGAGCAGTTCTTC	CASSAQFPGLAGGNEQFF
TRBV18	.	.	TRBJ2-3	TGTGCCAGCTCACCAGGAAGTTCGCAGTATTTT	CASSPGSSQYF
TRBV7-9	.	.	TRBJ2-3	TGTGCCAGCAGCTTAGCAGTTCCGGGACCTAGCACAGATACGCAGTATTTT	CASSLAVPGPSTDTQYF
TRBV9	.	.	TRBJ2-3	TGTGCCAGCAGCGATAGGGGGACGAAAAGCACAGATACGCAGTATTTT	CASSDRGTKSTDTQYF
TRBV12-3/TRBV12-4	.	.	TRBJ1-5	TGTGCCAGCAGCAGGGGCGCGAGCTATAGCAATCAGCCCCAGCATTTT	CASSRGASYSNQPQHF
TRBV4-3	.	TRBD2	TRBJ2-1	TGCGCCAGCAGCCAAGATTCGCTAGCGGGATACAATGAGCAGTTCTTC	CASSQDSLAGYNEQFF
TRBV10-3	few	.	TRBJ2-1	TGTGCCATCAGTGTTGTCAATGAGCAGTTCTTC	CAISVVNEQFF
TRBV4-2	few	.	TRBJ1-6	TGTGCCAGCAGCCAATCGGCCGCCTTTAGGTATTCACCCCTCCACTTT	CASSQSAAFRYSPLHF
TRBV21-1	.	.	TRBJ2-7	TGTGCCAGCAGCAAGGGAATGGGGGCGTCTGTCCACGAGCAGTACTTC	CASSKGMGASVHEQYF
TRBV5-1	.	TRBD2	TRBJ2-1	TGCGCCAGCAGCTGGCTAGCGGGAGGACCGGATGAGCAGTTCTTC	CASSWLAGGPDEQFF
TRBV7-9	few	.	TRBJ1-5	TGTGCCAGCAGCTTAAGCGGTCCCCATGGCCAGCCCCAGCATTTT	CASSLSGPHGQPQHF
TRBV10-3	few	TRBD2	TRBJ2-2	TGTGCCATCGGGTCGACTAGCGGGGCGAACACCGGGGAGCTGTTTTTT	CAIGSTSGANTGELFF